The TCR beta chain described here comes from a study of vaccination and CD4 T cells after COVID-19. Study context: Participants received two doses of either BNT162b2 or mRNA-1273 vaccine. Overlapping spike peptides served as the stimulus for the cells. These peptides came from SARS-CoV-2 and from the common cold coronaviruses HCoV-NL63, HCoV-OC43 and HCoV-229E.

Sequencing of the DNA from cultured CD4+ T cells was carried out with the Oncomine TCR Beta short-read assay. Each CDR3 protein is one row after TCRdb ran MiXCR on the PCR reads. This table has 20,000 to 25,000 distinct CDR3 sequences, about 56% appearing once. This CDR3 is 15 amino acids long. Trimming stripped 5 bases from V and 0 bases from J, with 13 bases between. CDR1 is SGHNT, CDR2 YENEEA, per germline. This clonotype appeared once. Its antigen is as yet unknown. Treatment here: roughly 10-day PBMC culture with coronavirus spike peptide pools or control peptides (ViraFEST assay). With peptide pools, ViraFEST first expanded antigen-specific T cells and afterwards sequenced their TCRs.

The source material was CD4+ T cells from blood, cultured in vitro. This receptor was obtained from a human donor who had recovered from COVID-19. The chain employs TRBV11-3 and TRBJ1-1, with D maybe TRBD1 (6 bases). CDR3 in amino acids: CASSEAGALNTEAFF. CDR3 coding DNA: TGTGCCAGCAGCGAAGCGGGGGCCCTGAACACTGAAGCTTTCTTT. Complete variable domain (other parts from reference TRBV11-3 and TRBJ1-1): EAGVVQSPRYKIIEKKQPVAFWCNPISGHNTLYWYLQNLGQGPELLIRYENEEAVDDSQLPKDRFSAERLKGVDSTLKIQPAELGDSAVYLCASSEAGALNTEAFFGQGTRLTVV.